This note documents a single T cell receptor beta chain sequence. Its antigen remains undetermined. No clone much larger than this one lies a single base away; base qualities are absent. The immunoSEQ Assay, a bias-controlled multiplex PCR, was used to amplify TCRbeta CDR3 regions from genomic DNA. The original methods were these. Within the assay, amplification of reference gene primers was used to estimate how many nucleated cells each sample contained. To quantify the absolute abundance of each unique TCRbeta CDR3 rearrangement, sequence reads were collapsed and filtered. Productive Simpson clonality was computed per sample as the square root of Simpson's diversity index over productive rearrangements. Not all clones reach the TCRdb copy of this immuneACCESS table, which keeps in-frame sequences only. Checked studies attribute under half of the gap to unresolved V genes and leave the rest unexplained. Clone size and the V and J calls come from that table; the DNA yielded D and trimming. Present in this sample are under 300,000 clones, about four fifths of which were seen just once. Under 3% of the sample goes to the ten largest clones.

Whole blood was collected in K2EDTA tubes by collaborating institutions according to the institutions' own protocols. For TCRbeta analysis, collaborators shipped samples as frozen whole blood, isolated PBMCs, or DNA extracted from either of those sample types. Trimming takes 3 bases off V and 4 bases off J; junction bases not matched to a gene: 6. The CDR3 starts with the cysteine, ends with the phenylalanine, and has 15 residues. The read is trimmed to its CDR3 DNA, 45 bases read in frame from base 1. Per the germline V gene (reference sequence), MNHEY is the CDR1 and SMNVEV is the CDR2. This sample stems from a study of blood T cell repertoires in COVID-19 (dated by TCRdb to about 2020). About the investigation overall: Samples from collaborators originated in the United States, Italy and Spain and spanned both the acute and convalescent phases of COVID-19. Sample metadata almost always included a de-identified subject ID, COVID-19 status, age in years and sex. Subjects who had been exposed to COVID-19, were actively infected with it, or had recovered from it provided the deeply sampled blood TCRbeta repertoires that made up the dataset. The material from the prospective study consisted of cDNA or gDNA derived from T cells, B-cell-depleted T cells, or PBMCs. Where available, HLA class I and class II types were obtained from metadata supplied by the sample provider rather than from assay-based typing. Samples came from the ongoing ImmuneRACE study (first 160 participants) plus 1,254 subjects from 6 global collaborators. A freely available public database, intended as a resource for researchers studying the immune response to SARS-CoV-2, is where the repertoires were released. The full study reports these points: The quantity of clinical and demographic metadata differed by source and by participant and was supplied without curation.

The chain couples TRBV27 to TRBJ1-1; 9 bases in the junction line up with TRBD1. Sequencing used peripheral blood. This TCR was sampled from a woman between 55 and 75 years old with active or convalescent COVID-19. For the CDR3, the sequence is CASSLGQGRGTEAFF. Here is the DNA: TGTGCCAGCAGTTTGGGACAGGGTCGGGGCACTGAAGCTTTCTTT.